Shown below are 14 T cell receptor beta chains from a single sample sequenced in a study of monozygotic twins with inflammatory bowel disease. For each CDR3 protein, TCRdb gives one entry from its re-call of the 5' RACE reads, without DNA. The sample table includes over 110,000 distinct CDR3 sequences. Material for sequencing was blood. Receptors were obtained from a human donor with ulcerative colitis or Crohn's disease, or a healthy co-twin of an affected twin (not recorded which).

The J gene is TRBJ2-7, the V gene TRBV12-3 or TRBV12-4; TCRdb's D call, TRBD2, is unchecked because there is no DNA. CDR3 length equals 16 residues. The CDR3 loop reads CASSFLTSGVNYEQYF.

The chain links TRBV7-2 to TRBJ1-5. Germline lookup yields CDR1 SGHTA and CDR2 FQGNSA. The CDR3 sequence is 15 residues long. The CDR3 region is CASSLRSVSNQPQHF.

The V call is TRBV6-1, the J call TRBJ2-2; there is no DNA to check the TCRdb D call of TRBD1. CDR1 and CDR2 (germline): MNHNS, SASEGT. CDR3 length: 16 amino acids. CDR3 sequence reads: CASTTRTGLNTGELFF.

The chain is built from TRBV5-1 and TRBJ2-5; TCRdb's assignment of TRBD1 cannot be checked, as there is no DNA. This CDR3 has 16 residues. Per the germline V gene, CDR1 is SGHRS and CDR2 is YFSETQ. The CDR3 loop reads CASSLEGGPYQETQYF.

CDR3 sequence: CASSLEKSGTGGSYEQYF. The genes are TRBV11-2 and TRBJ2-7; without DNA, the TCRdb call of TRBD1 cannot be checked. Germline V lookup: CDR1 SGHAT, CDR2 FQNNGV. This CDR3 is 18 amino acids long.

The gene calls are TRBV7-9 and TRBJ1-1; TCRdb lists TRBD1, though no DNA is available to test this call. Germline values: CDR1 SEHNR, CDR2 FQNEAQ (reference sequence). The CDR3 covers 15 residues. The CDR3 loop is CASSPVRGFDTEAFF.

V is TRBV5-1 and J is TRBJ1-2; absent DNA, TCRdb's TRBD1 call cannot be checked. The germline gives CDR1 SGHRS, CDR2 YFSETQ. CDR3 length: 15 residues. CDR3 in amino acids: CASSDAGQADYGYTF. Full variable domain (remainder filled in from reference TRBV5-1 and TRBJ1-2): KAGVTQTPRYLIKTRGQQVTLSCSPISGHRSVSWYQQTPGQGLQFLFEYFSETQRNKGNFPGRFSGRQFSNSRSEMNVSTLELGDSALYLCASSDAGQADYGYTFGSGTRLTVV.

J is TRBJ1-6 and V is TRBV7-9; TCRdb's D gene call, TRBD1, goes unchecked for lack of DNA. CDR3 length equals 15 residues. CDR1 is SEHNR and CDR2 is FQNEAQ in the germline V gene (reference sequence). CDR3 region: CASSFAGGSNSPLHF.

This chain links TRBV6-6 with TRBJ1-5; TCRdb reports TRBD1, a call that lacks DNA to check it against. Per germline, CDR1 MNHNY and CDR2 SVGAGI (reference sequence). The length of the CDR3 is 14 residues. The CDR3 is CASSRNRGNQPQHF.

The chain has TRBV7-2 and TRBJ1-2. This CDR3 contains 14 residues. The germline V gene has CDR1 SGHTA and CDR2 FQGNSA. The CDR3 sequence is CASSLVGTSHGYTF.

The chain has TRBV6-5 and TRBJ2-6. The CDR3 contains 13 residues. Germline CDR1 is MNHEY and CDR2 is SVGAGI. CDR3 sequence: CAAYTSGANVLTF.

The chain couples TRBV29-1 to TRBJ2-5; TCRdb's D call, TRBD1, is unchecked because there is no DNA. Germline V CDR1 and CDR2: SQVTM, ANQGSEA. This CDR3 region has 14 residues. Here the CDR3 reads CSVEVRAGDGTQYF.

This sequence joins TRBV5-1 and TRBJ1-1. The CDR3 sequence is 14 residues long. The germline gives CDR1 SGHRS, CDR2 YFSETQ. CDR3: CASSLEVWNTEAFF.

The rearrangement links TRBV4-3 to TRBJ1-6; the TCRdb call, TRBD1, lacks DNA for checking. The CDR3 spans 17 residues. CDR1 is LGHNA and CDR2 is YSLEER in the germline V gene. CDR3 region: CASSQDEGGRRHSPLHF.